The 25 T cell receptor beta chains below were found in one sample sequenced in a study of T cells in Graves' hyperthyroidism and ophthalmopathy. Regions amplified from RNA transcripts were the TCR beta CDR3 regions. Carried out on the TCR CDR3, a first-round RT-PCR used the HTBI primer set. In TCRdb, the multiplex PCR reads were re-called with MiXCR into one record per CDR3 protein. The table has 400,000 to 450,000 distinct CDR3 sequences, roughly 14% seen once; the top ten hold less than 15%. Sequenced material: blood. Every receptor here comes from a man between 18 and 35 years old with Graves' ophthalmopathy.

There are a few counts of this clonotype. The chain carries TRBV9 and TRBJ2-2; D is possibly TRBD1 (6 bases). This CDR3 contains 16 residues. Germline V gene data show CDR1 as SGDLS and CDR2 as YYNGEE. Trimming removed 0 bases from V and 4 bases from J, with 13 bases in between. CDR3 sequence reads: CASSVATGQSTGELFF. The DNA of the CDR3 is TGTGCCAGCAGCGTAGCCACGGGACAAAGCACCGGGGAGCTGTTTTTT.

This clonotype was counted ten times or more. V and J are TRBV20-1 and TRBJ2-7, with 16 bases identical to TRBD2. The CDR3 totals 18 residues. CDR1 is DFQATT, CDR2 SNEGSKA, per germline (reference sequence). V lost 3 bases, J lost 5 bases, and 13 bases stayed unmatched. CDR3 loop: CSARSGMGLAGGPHEQYF. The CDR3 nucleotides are TGCAGTGCTAGGAGCGGGATGGGACTAGCGGGAGGGCCCCACGAGCAGTACTTC.

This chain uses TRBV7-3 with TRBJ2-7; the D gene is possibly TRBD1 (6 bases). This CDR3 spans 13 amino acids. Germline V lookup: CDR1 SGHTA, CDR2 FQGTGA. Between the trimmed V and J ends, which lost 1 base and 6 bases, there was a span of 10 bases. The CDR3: CASSLNRVSEQYF. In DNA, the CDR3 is TGTGCCAGCAGCTTAAACAGGGTTTCCGAGCAGTACTTC.

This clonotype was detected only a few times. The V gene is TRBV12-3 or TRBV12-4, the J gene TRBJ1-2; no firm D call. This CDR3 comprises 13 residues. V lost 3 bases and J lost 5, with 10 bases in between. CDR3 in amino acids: CASSFQSKYGYTF. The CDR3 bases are TGTGCCAGCAGTTTTCAGTCGAAGTATGGCTACACCTTC.

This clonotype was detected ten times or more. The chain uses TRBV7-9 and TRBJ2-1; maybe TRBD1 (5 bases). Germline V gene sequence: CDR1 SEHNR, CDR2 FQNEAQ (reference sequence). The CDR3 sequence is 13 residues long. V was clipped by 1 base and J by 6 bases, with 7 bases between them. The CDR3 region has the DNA TGTGCCAGCAGCTTAGGACAGCTCAATGAGCAGTTCTTC. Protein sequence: CASSLGQLNEQFF.

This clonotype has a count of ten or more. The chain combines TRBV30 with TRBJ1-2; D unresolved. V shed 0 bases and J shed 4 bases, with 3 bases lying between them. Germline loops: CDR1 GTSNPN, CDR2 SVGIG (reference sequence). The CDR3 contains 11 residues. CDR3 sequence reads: CAWSVVYGYTF. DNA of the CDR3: TGTGCCTGGAGTGTAGTCTATGGCTACACCTTC.

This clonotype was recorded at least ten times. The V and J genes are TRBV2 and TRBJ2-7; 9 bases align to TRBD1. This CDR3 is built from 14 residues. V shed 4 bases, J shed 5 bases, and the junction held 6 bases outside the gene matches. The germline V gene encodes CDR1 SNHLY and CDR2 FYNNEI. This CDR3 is CASSGETGGDEQYF. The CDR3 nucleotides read TGTGCCAGCAGTGGGGAAACAGGGGGCGACGAGCAGTACTTC.

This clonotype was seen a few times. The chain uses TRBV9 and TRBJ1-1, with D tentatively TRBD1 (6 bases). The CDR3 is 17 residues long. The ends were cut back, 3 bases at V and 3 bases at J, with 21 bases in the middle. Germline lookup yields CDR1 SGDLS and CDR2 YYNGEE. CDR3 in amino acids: CASSAEGGTAQDTEAFF. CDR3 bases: TGTGCCAGCAGCGCAGAGGGGGGGACGGCGCAAGACACTGAAGCTTTCTTT.

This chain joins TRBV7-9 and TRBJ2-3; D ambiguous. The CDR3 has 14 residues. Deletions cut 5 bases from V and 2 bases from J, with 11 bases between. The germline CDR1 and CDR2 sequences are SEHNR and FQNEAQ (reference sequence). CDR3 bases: TGTGCCAGCAGCACCTTCGGAGTCACAGATACGCAGTATTTT. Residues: CASSTFGVTDTQYF.

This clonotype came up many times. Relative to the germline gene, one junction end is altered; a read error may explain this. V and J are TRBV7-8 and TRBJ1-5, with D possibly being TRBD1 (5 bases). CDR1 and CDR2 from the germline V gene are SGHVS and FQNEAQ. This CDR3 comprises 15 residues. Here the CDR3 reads CASSLGPGSNQPQHF. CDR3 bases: TGCGCCAGCAGCTTGGGCCCAGGGAGCAATCAGCCCCAGCATTTT. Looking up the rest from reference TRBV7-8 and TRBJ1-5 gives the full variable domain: GAGVSQSPRYKVAKRGQDVALRCDPISGHVSLFWYQQALGQGPEFLTYFQNEAQLDKSGLPSDRFFAERPEGSVSTLKIQRTQQEDSAVYLCASSLGPGSNQPQHFGDGTRLSIL.

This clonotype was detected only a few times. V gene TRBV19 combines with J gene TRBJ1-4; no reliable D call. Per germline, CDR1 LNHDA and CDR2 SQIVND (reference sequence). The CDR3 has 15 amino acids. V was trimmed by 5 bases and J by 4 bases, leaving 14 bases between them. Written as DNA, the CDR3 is TGTGCCAGTAGTGCAGGTTTCGTGGGTAATGAAAAACTGTTTTTT. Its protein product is CASSAGFVGNEKLFF.

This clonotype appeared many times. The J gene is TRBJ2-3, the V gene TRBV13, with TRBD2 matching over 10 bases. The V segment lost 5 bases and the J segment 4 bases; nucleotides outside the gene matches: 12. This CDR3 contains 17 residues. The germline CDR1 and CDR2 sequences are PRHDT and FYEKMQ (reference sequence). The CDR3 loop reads CASSPNSAGGHSDTQYF. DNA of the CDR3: TGTGCCAGCAGCCCTAACTCAGCGGGAGGGCATTCAGATACGCAGTATTTT.

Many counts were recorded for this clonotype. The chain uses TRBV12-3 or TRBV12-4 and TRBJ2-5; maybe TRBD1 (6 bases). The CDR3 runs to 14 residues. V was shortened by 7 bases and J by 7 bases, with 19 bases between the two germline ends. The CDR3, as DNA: TGTGCCAGCACCCTGGGTAGCCCCAGGGGGACCCAGTACTTC. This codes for CASTLGSPRGTQYF.

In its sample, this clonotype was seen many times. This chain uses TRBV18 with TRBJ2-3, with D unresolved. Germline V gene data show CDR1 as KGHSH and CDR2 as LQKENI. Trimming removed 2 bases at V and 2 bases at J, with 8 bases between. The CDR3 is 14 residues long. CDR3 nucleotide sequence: TGTGCCAGCTCACCAGACACATACACAGATACGCAGTATTTT. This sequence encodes CASSPDTYTDTQYF.

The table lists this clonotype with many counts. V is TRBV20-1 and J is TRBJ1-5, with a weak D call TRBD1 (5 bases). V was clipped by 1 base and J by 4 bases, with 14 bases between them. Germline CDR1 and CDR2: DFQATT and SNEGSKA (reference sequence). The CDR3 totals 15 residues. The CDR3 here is CSARGGVLWNQPQHF. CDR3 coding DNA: TGCAGTGCTAGAGGGGGGGTCTTGTGGAATCAGCCCCAGCATTTT.

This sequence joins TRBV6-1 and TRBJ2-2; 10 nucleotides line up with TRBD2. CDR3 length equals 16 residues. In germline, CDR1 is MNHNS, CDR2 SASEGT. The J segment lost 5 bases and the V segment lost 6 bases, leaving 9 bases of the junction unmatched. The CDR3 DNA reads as TGTGCCAGCAGCCGTCCGGGACTAGCGCGAACCGGGGAGCTGTTTTTT. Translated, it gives CASSRPGLARTGELFF.

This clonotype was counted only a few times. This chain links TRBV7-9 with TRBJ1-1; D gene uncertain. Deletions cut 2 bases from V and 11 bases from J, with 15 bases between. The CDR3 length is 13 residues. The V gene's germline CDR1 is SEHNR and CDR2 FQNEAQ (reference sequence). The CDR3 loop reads CASSLSVPTGAFF. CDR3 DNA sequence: TGTGCCAGCAGCTTATCAGTCCCTACGGGCGCTTTCTTT.

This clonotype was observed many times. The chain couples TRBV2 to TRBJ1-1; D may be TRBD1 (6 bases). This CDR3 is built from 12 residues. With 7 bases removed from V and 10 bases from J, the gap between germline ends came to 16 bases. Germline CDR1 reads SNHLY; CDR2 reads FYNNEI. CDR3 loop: CASKGEGVVAFF. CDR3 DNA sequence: TGTGCCAGCAAAGGAGAGGGGGTCGTAGCTTTCTTT.

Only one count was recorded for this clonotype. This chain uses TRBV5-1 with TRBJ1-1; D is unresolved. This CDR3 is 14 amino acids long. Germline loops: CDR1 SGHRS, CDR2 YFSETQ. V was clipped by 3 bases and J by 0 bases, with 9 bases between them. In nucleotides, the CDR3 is TGCGCCAGCAGCTACCACAAGCTGAACACTGAAGCTTTCTTT. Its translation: CASSYHKLNTEAFF.

The CDR3 DNA reads as TGTGCCAGCAGCTCAGGGACGCAACCGACCAATGAGCAGTTCTTC. It encodes CASSSGTQPTNEQFF. The V gene is TRBV6-1, the J gene TRBJ2-1, with D perhaps given as TRBD1 or TRBD2 (5 bases each). V dropped 6 bases and J dropped 6 bases, with 18 bases sitting between them. CDR3 length: 15 amino acids. Germline CDR1 reads MNHNS; CDR2 reads SASEGT.

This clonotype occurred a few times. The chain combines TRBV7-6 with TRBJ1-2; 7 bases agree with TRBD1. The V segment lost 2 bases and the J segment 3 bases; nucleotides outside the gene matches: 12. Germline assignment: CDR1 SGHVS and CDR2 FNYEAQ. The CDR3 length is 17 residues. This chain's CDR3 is CASSLIEFGGGDYGYTF. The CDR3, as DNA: TGTGCCAGCAGCTTAATTGAATTCGGAGGGGGCGACTATGGCTACACCTTC.

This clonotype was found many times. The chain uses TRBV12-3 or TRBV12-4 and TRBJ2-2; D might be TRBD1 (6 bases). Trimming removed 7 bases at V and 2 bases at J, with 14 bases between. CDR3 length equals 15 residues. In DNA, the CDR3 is TGTGCCAGCACCCTACTACAGGGAAACACCGGGGAGCTGTTTTTT. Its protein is CASTLLQGNTGELFF.

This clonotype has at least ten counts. In nucleotides, the CDR3 is TGTGCCAGCAGCGTAGGGGAGACAGAGACCTACGAGCAGTACTTC. Amino acid sequence: CASSVGETETYEQYF. The chain uses TRBV27 and TRBJ2-7; tentatively, D is TRBD1 or TRBD2 (5 bases each). CDR1 and CDR2 from the germline V gene are MNHEY and SMNVEV (reference sequence). Trimming stripped 6 bases from V and 2 bases from J, with 17 bases between. The CDR3 covers 15 residues.

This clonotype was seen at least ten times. CDR3 region: CASSSTGGLTDTQYF. DNA of the CDR3: TGTGCCAGCAGCTCGACAGGTGGGCTCACAGATACGCAGTATTTT. The J gene is TRBJ2-3, the V gene TRBV7-3; D possibly corresponds to TRBD1 (6 bases). CDR3 length: 15 residues. CDR1 and CDR2 from the germline V gene are SGHTA and FQGTGA. V shed 4 bases and J shed 2 bases, with 13 bases lying between them.

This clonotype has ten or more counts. The chain's CDR3 is CASSGLQGVGYGYTF. CDR3 DNA: TGTGCCAGCAGTGGCTTACAGGGGGTAGGCTATGGCTACACCTTC. The chain employs TRBV2 and TRBJ1-2, with 8 nucleotides matching TRBD1. Germline trimming cut 4 bases from V and 4 bases from J; bases unmatched to any gene: 8. Germline V gene lookup returns CDR1 SNHLY and CDR2 FYNNEI. This CDR3 spans 15 amino acids.